Detailed here is one TCR beta chain. Antigen unknown. cDNA prepared by RNA extraction and subsequent reverse transcription served as the template for sequencing. Measured with immunoSEQ multiplex PCR; TCRdb has only the in-frame clones, and not every one. The sample yields about 82,000 clones, roughly 51% seen once. The data were obtained in a study of CD8+ T cells in alopecia areata. Study-wide points: Researchers report lesional scalp, most notably alopecia totalis/universalis, outstripped normal scalp in clonality.

Germline lookup yields CDR1 MNHEY and CDR2 SVGAGI. CDR3 length: 12 amino acids. Trimming cost V 5 bases and J 5 bases, with 9 bases left between them. Sorting separated CD4+ and CD8+ T cells out of PBMCs. This chain joins TRBV6-5 and TRBJ2-5, with D perhaps TRBD2 (6 bases). Sequencing input: NKG2D-high CD8+ T cells sorted from blood. This TCR came from a human donor with alopecia areata. This chain's CDR3 is CASSRLGETQYF. In DNA, the CDR3 is TGTGCCAGCAGTCGACTAGGGGAGACCCAGTACTTC.